Listed below are T cell receptor beta chains from one sample, sequenced in a study of OX40 agonist ivuxolimab in advanced cancers. Sequencing was performed with immunoSEQ multiplex PCR; in TCRdb, only in-frame clones are kept and a portion is missing. The sample comprises approximately 82,000 clones, 80% to 90% of which are singletons, and roughly 0.8% rests with the top ten. This material consisted of CD4+ or CD8+ T cells sorted from blood, taken in a trial of the OX40 agonist ivuxolimab. The receptors were gathered from an adult with an advanced solid tumor such as melanoma, head and neck, liver or kidney cancer. Both conserved end residues are part of each CDR3. D genes are given only for firm matches. Clone size appears in some rows only: once, few, many, or a class for an expanded clone.

TRBJ2-1 | - | - | TRBV7-9 | CASSYDYSYNEQFF | TGTGCCAGCAGCTACGACTACTCCTACAATGAGCAGTTCTTC
TRBJ2-6 | - | - | TRBV6-6 | CASRPDIAGANVLTF | TGTGCCAGCAGACCCGACATCGCTGGGGCCAACGTCCTGACTTTC
TRBJ2-4 | - | TRBD1 | TRBV6-1 | CASTGTGVSKNIQYF | TGTGCCAGCACTGGGACAGGGGTGTCCAAAAACATTCAGTACTTC
TRBJ1-1 | few | TRBD1 | TRBV6-1 | CASSPGQGRTEAFF | TGTGCCAGCAGTCCAGGACAGGGAAGGACTGAAGCTTTCTTT
TRBJ2-7 | few | - | TRBV2 | CASSPVGLGTFF | -
TRBJ2-5 | - | TRBD2 | TRBV28 | CASSTGLAVTQYF | TGTGCCAGCAGTACGGGACTAGCTGTGACCCAGTACTTC
TRBJ2-1 | - | - | TRBV21-1 | CASPAEASGRVRNEQFF | TGTGCCAGCCCGGCCGAAGCTAGCGGGAGGGTAAGGAATGAGCAGTTCTTC
TRBJ2-7 | - | TRBD2 | TRBV28 | CASSGGGKTYEQYF | TGTGCCAGCAGTGGGGGGGGGAAAACCTACGAGCAGTACTTC
TRBJ2-5 | - | TRBD2 | TRBV27 | CASSLSGGSGPETQYF | TGTGCCAGCAGTTTATCGGGAGGGAGTGGCCCAGAGACCCAGTACTTC
TRBJ2-1 | - | - | TRBV27 | CASNNWGDSYNEQFF | TGTGCCAGCAACAACTGGGGGGACTCTTACAATGAGCAGTTCTTC
TRBJ1-2 | - | - | TRBV28 | CASSETRGAGYTF | TGTGCCAGCAGTGAAACGCGGGGGGCTGGCTACACCTTC
TRBJ1-5 | - | TRBD1 | TRBV4-2 | CASSFPGGNQPQHF | TGTGCCAGCAGCTTTCCAGGGGGAAATCAGCCCCAGCATTTT
TRBJ2-7 | - | TRBD2 | TRBV28 | CASSLAGGPLGEQYF | TGTGCCAGCAGTCTAGCGGGAGGCCCCTTGGGAGAGCAGTACTTC
TRBJ2-7 | - | TRBD1 | TRBV2 | CASEAVGQGLYEQYF | TGTGCCAGCGAGGCCGTGGGACAGGGACTTTACGAGCAGTACTTC
TRBJ2-6 | - | TRBD2 | TRBV5-1 | CASSLVLAGSGANVLTF | TGCGCCAGCAGCTTGGTACTAGCGGGATCTGGGGCCAACGTCCTGACTTTC
TRBJ1-1 | once | - | TRBV20-1 | CSASVTEAFF | TGCAGTGCTAGTGTCACTGAAGCTTTCTTT
TRBJ1-4 | - | - | TRBV28 | CASSLFRSSNEKLFF | TGTGCCAGCAGTTTATTCAGGTCCTCAAATGAAAAACTGTTTTTT
TRBJ2-5 | - | - | TRBV15 | CATSSGIRNQETQYF | TGTGCCACCAGCAGCGGGATTCGTAACCAAGAGACCCAGTACTTC
TRBJ2-6 | - | - | TRBV19 | CASRPSGANVLTF | TGTGCCAGTCGACCCTCTGGGGCCAACGTCCTGACTTTC
TRBJ2-5 | once | TRBD1 | TRBV6-1 | CASSEAWDRVGQETQYF | TGTGCCAGCAGTGAAGCTTGGGACAGGGTGGGTCAAGAGACCCAGTACTTC
TRBJ2-7 | - | TRBD2 | TRBV5-1 | CASSLGRLAGEGYEQYF | TGCGCCAGCAGCTTGGGTCGGCTAGCGGGAGAAGGGTACGAGCAGTACTTC
TRBJ1-1 | - | - | TRBV5-1 | CASSLGTSGVMNTEAFF | TGCGCCAGCAGCTTGGGGACTTCAGGGGTAATGAACACTGAAGCTTTCTTT